This T cell receptor (beta chain) comes out of a study of T cell changes during pregnancy in multiple sclerosis. Produced via immunoSEQ multiplex PCR; TCRdb's table is partial and in-frame only. The table shows almost 35,000 clones, with under 90% occurring only once. From germline, CDR1 is SGDLS and CDR2 YYNGEE. CDR3 length: 16 residues. V shed 4 bases and J 0 bases; nucleotides not matched to a gene: 4. This receptor was identified in a female donor with multiple sclerosis, enrolled in a pregnancy study. The material sequenced was CD8+ T cells from peripheral blood mononuclear cells, taken after pregnancy. The rearrangement links TRBV9 to TRBJ2-1; 10 nucleotides agree with TRBD2. This CDR3 is CASSPGLARSYNEQFF. CDR3 nucleotide sequence: TGTGCCAGCAGCCCGGGACTAGCGCGCTCCTACAATGAGCAGTTCTTC. The full variable domain, its missing parts supplied by reference TRBV9 and TRBJ2-1, is DSGVTQTPKHLITATGQRVTLRCSPRSGDLSVYWYQQSLDQGLQFLIQYYNGEERAKGNILERFSAQQFPDLHSELNLSSLELGDSALYFCASSPGLARSYNEQFFGPGTRLTVL.